This entry features one TCR beta chain sequence. The specificity of this receptor is unknown. There are no base qualities to consult, and no much larger clone falls within one base. This specimen comes from a study of shared clonotypes between healthy human individuals (dated by TCRdb to 2020 to 2022). Background on the whole study: Three men and a couple of women, aged 18 to 49 years, made up the cohort. To estimate repertoire size and how much clonotype sharing occurs between individuals, the study deeply sequenced the blood TCR repertoires of roughly 5 healthy adults. For each donor, three plates each were used for CD4 naive and CD4 memory, two plates were used for CD8 naive, and one plate was used for CD8 memory. Different laboratories and diverse techniques were used to prepare libraries and sequence TCR repertoires, to increase sequencing depth and limit assay-specific biases. Leukapheresis yielded between about 0.94 and 8.9 billion PBMCs per donor.

TCR CDR3 regions were amplified from genomic DNA by multiplex PCR using the deep immunoSEQ assay. Extracted genomic DNA from each cell subset was distributed evenly across all wells of several immunoSEQ 96-well plates, and each plate was treated as a replicate. Each replicate PCR for sorted subsets received 150 to 250 ng genomic DNA, equal to about 30,000 T cell genomes. Purified libraries were quantified with a Qubit 3.0 fluorometer, sized on a Bioanalyzer 2100, and re-quantified with the KAPA Library Quantification kit. A separate single-read 150-cycle Illumina NextSeq 550 flow cell was used to sequence each immunoSEQ 96-well plate. In the paper's pipeline: Because only junctional sequences without quality scores were contained in the immunoSEQ output, filtering matching that applied to full-length reads could not be performed. Sequences were annotated with PyIR, a Python wrapper for IgBLAST v1.9, and V/J genes and CDR3 were assigned using IMGT germline references. Reads were removed for weak V/J assignments (E-value above 1e-6), missing CDR3, stop codons, out-of-frame junctions, or ambiguous translated residues. V3J clonotypes were defined by identical inferred V gene, J gene, and CDR3 amino acid sequence. Percentage overlap between repertoires was computed as shared unique clonotypes divided by the size of the smaller repertoire. Richness of each repertoire was evaluated using RTK rarefaction, the Chao1 estimator, and Recon v2.1 estimates of unobserved clonotypes. OLGA was used to compute generation probabilities for all TCRbeta clonotypes that the gDNA method yielded from a handful of donors. Entries here come from immuneACCESS through TCRdb and include only in-frame sequences with V and J called. Some clones fail to appear in such tables; in the studies checked, an unresolved V gene covers under half of the shortfall, and the cause of the remainder is unknown. V and J calls plus clone size are reproduced from that table; the DNA served to infer D and trimming. The sample data list some 2 million clones, and about 95% of these were observed just once. The ten most abundant clones make up under 1.5% of the sample.

CDR1 and CDR2 were assigned from the germline V gene as SGDLS and YYNGEE. V is pruned by 4 bases and J by 8 bases, leaving 10 bases of the junction without a gene match. From its cysteine to its phenylalanine, the CDR3 spans 16 amino acids. Left in the record is the CDR3 DNA by itself, 48 bases read in frame from the first base. Broad study findings and their caveats: Roughly 5% of naive CD4, 3.5% of naive CD8, 2.3% of memory CD4, and less than 0.45% of memory CD8 clonotypes were shared across several donors. Clonotypes shared by all four sorted-subset donors showed higher generation probabilities than non-shared clonotypes. Because the study included a small number of donors, the genetic and exposure-history diversity represented was limited. Based on pairwise subsampling, the degree of clonotype sharing among donors was expected to be affected by sequencing depth. Incomplete sequencing was indicated by rarefaction of sorted-subset datasets, despite the large sequencing depth. Sampling was limited to blood, and TCR repertoires in tissue likely differ from TCR repertoires in blood. Naive subsets generally had larger estimated clonotype richness than memory subsets did.

CD8 naive samples consisted of CD45RO-negative cells that were positively selected for CCR7, yielding a CD45RA+CCR7+ population without TemRA cells. The donors were healthy, HIV-negative adults who had no recently reported acute infections or vaccinations. All donors were Caucasian adults living in Nashville, Tennessee, USA. Blood was collected by leukapheresis, and PBMCs were isolated by Ficoll-Histopaque density gradient centrifugation and then cryopreserved in liquid nitrogen vapor phase. Analytical flow cytometry was used to check the purity and quantity of each magnetically sorted T cell population. Each sorted fraction had its genomic DNA isolated and then quantified by UV absorbance on a Nanodrop 2000c.

This sequence was found in a man aged 18-30 years in good health. Specimen: naive CD8+ T cells sorted from blood. The cell subset or site tag for this specimen amounts to: CD45RA+CCR7+. The chain joins TRBV9 to TRBJ2-2; TRBD2 agrees with 11 junctional bases. The DNA sequence is as follows: TGTGCCAGCAGCTCCGGGACTAGCGGATTAGTGGGGGAGCTGTTTTTT. Its translation reads: CASSSGTSGLVGELFF.